This T cell receptor (beta chain) was retrieved from a study of T cell repertoires in cytomegalovirus infection. MiXCR was run by TCRdb on the reads, yielding one entry per CDR3 protein. This sample yields hundreds of thousands of distinct CDR3 sequences, of which 18% are seen a single time; roughly 8.7% belongs to the top ten. This clonotype was picked up a small number of times. This CDR3 contains 14 residues. Trimming cost V 2 bases and J 2 bases, with 7 bases left between them. CDR1 and CDR2 from the germline V gene are MNHEY and SMNVEV (reference sequence). This chain connects TRBV27 to TRBJ2-1; no clear D. The material sequenced was PBMCs. The source is a human donor in good health (CMV status not recorded). Some clones in this sample may be carry-over from other donors' samples. CDR3 DNA: TGTGCCAGCAGTTTACGGTCCGCCTACAATGAGCAGTTCTTC. Residues: CASSLRSAYNEQFF.